Listed here are 22 T cell receptor beta chains from one sample, sequenced in a study of identical twins. MiXCR, applied by TCRdb to the 5' RACE reads, yields one record per CDR3 protein. The top ten clones hold more than 0.25% of a sample with more than 1.5 million distinct CDR3 sequences, about 30% of them seen once. Sequenced sample: cord blood. These receptors came from a newborn girl in good health.

This clonotype appeared a few times. The CDR3 nucleotides read TGCGCCAGCAGCGACGTACTAGGAAGAACTAGCACAGATACGCAGTATTTT. It yields the protein CASSDVLGRTSTDTQYF. The chain carries TRBV5-1 and TRBJ2-3; TRBD2 is a possible D gene (5 bases). This CDR3 comprises 17 residues. V was clipped by 4 bases and J by 0 bases, with 18 bases between them. CDR1 is SGHRS, CDR2 YFSETQ, per germline. The full variable domain, in which reference TRBV5-1 and TRBJ2-3 provide the parts outside the CDR3, is KAGVTQTPRYLIKTRGQQVTLSCSPISGHRSVSWYQQTPGQGLQFLFEYFSETQRNKGNFPGRFSGRQFSNSRSEMNVSTLELGDSALYLCASSDVLGRTSTDTQYFGPGTRLTVL.

The gene calls are TRBV5-1 and TRBJ2-3; TRBD1 might be the D (6 bases). Germline assignment: CDR1 SGHRS and CDR2 YFSETQ. V was shortened by 1 base and J by 1 base, with 10 bases between the two germline ends. The CDR3 loop spans 15 amino acids. CDR3 amino acids: CASSLSGEGTDTQYF. CDR3 bases: TGCGCCAGCAGCTTGTCAGGGGAAGGCACAGATACGCAGTATTTT.

This clonotype was counted between two and nine times. J is TRBJ1-4 and V is TRBV28; D is unclear. V was pared by 3 bases and J by 5 bases, with 13 bases between. The germline V gene encodes CDR1 MDHEN and CDR2 SYDVKM. This CDR3 has 15 amino acids. In DNA form, the CDR3 reads TGTGCCAGCAGTTTGCTGGGAGCGGAAAATGAAAAACTGTTTTTT. This codes for CASSLLGAENEKLFF. The whole variable domain, filled in from reference TRBV28 and TRBJ1-4, reads DVKVTQSSRYLVKRTGEKVFLECVQDMDHENMFWYRQDPGLGLRLIYFSYDVKMKEKGDIPEGYSVSREKKERFSLILESASTNQTSMYLCASSLLGAENEKLFFGSGTQLSVL.

This chain uses TRBV12-3 or TRBV12-4 with TRBJ1-2; a possible D gene is TRBD1 (5 bases). Trimming took off 7 bases at V and 8 bases at J, with 17 bases between the two ends. The length of the CDR3 is 13 residues. The CDR3 is CASTERGTDGYTF. The CDR3 DNA sequence: TGTGCCAGCACCGAAAGGGGCACCGACGGCTACACCTTC.

This clonotype was observed a handful of times. This chain joins TRBV29-1 and TRBJ2-7; 8 bases match TRBD1. The CDR3 totals 15 residues. V lost 3 bases and J lost 0; bases outside the gene matches: 7. Per germline, CDR1 SQVTM and CDR2 ANQGSEA. As DNA, the CDR3 is TGCAGCGTTGACTCCGGGACAGGAAGCTCCTACGAGCAGTACTTC. This translates into CSVDSGTGSSYEQYF.

This clonotype showed up just a few times. The chain links TRBV20-1 to TRBJ1-2; 8 nucleotides align to TRBD1. CDR1 is DFQATT and CDR2 is SNEGSKA in the germline V gene (reference sequence). J was trimmed by 6 bases and V by 1 base; bases with no gene match: 4. This CDR3 comprises 13 residues. CDR3 residues: CSARVQGQDGYTF. The DNA of the CDR3 is TGCAGTGCTAGAGTGCAGGGACAGGATGGCTACACCTTC.

The genes are TRBV7-9 and TRBJ1-1; unclear D gene. Germline CDR1 is SEHNR and CDR2 is FQNEAQ (reference sequence). Between the trimmed V and J ends, which lost 5 bases and 6 bases, there was a span of 10 bases. This CDR3 contains 12 residues. Here the CDR3 DNA reads TGTGCCAGCAGCATGAGGAGTTCTGAAGCTTTCTTT. Its translation: CASSMRSSEAFF.

The V gene is TRBV5-1, the J gene TRBJ2-5; D assignment may be TRBD1 or TRBD2 (5 bases each). The J call may not be correct, given that the DNA end is closer to TRBJ2-7. Germline V gene data show CDR1 as SGHRS and CDR2 as YFSETQ. This CDR3 is 18 amino acids long. CDR3 DNA: TGCGCCAGCAGCTCGGGAACCTACTGGGGAAGGGGTTACTACGAGCAGTACTTC. As protein: CASSSGTYWGRGYYEQYF.

J is TRBJ2-3 and V is TRBV6-1; the match to TRBD1 covers 7 bases. This CDR3 contains 14 residues. The ends lost 4 bases at V and 14 bases at J; junction bases unmatched: 15. Germline values: CDR1 MNHNS, CDR2 SASEGT. CDR3 region: CASSGFKGAVGGYF. The CDR3, as DNA: TGTGCCAGCAGTGGATTTAAGGGGGCTGTAGGAGGGTATTTT.

This clonotype appeared a single time. A clone one base away is much larger, so this may be a read error. This chain links TRBV12-3 or TRBV12-4 with TRBJ2-3; 10 bases are a match to TRBD2. The CDR3 extends over 15 amino acids. The CDR3 coding sequence is TGTGCCAGCAGTTTGAGCGGGGGGGCTACAGATACGCGGTATTTT. Its protein product is CASSLSGGATDTRYF.

V gene TRBV20-1 combines with J gene TRBJ2-3; D not resolved. Germline lookup yields CDR1 DFQATT and CDR2 SNEGSKA (reference sequence). The V and J ends lost 0 bases and 5 bases respectively, with 12 bases between them. The CDR3 is made up of 14 amino acids. CDR3 in amino acids: CSARDGGVRDTQYF. Written as DNA, the CDR3 is TGCAGTGCTAGAGATGGTGGGGTCAGAGATACGCAGTATTTT.

This clonotype was counted ten times or more. This sequence joins TRBV11-2 and TRBJ2-3, with TRBD2 identical over 7 bases. V was clipped by 6 bases and J by 0 bases; unmatched bases: 6. The CDR3 covers 15 residues. CDR1 SGHAT and CDR2 FQNNGV come from the germline V gene. CDR3 protein: CASSSRGGSTDTQYF. CDR3 coding DNA: TGTGCCAGCAGTTCACGCGGGGGTAGCACAGATACGCAGTATTTT.

This clonotype has just a few counts. This chain links TRBV7-9 with TRBJ2-3, with 10 bases lining up with TRBD2. Germline V gene sequence: CDR1 SEHNR, CDR2 FQNEAQ (reference sequence). The V gene end was trimmed by 2 bases and the J gene end by 4 bases; junction bases not matched to a gene: 6. The CDR3 extends over 16 amino acids. Here the CDR3 reads CASSLLTSGLADTQYF. In DNA form, the CDR3 reads TGTGCCAGCAGCTTATTGACTAGCGGGTTGGCAGATACGCAGTATTTT. Filled out from reference TRBV7-9 and TRBJ2-3, the complete variable domain reads DTGVSQNPRHKITKRGQNVTFRCDPISEHNRLYWYRQTLGQGPEFLTYFQNEAQLEKSRLLSDRFSAERPKGSFSTLEIQRTEQGDSAMYLCASSLLTSGLADTQYFGPGTRLTVL.

This clonotype was picked up many times. The chain has TRBV2 and TRBJ2-7, with D tentatively TRBD2 (5 bases). V was trimmed by 7 bases and J by 0 bases, leaving 16 bases between them. CDR3 length equals 15 residues. Germline loops: CDR1 SNHLY, CDR2 FYNNEI. The CDR3 region is CASIEGDLSSYEQYF. The CDR3 coding sequence is TGTGCCAGCATTGAGGGTGACCTCAGCTCCTACGAGCAGTACTTC. Full variable domain (rest looked up from reference TRBV2 and TRBJ2-7): EPEVTQTPSHQVTQMGQEVILRCVPISNHLYFYWYRQILGQKVEFLVSFYNNEISEKSEIFDDQFSVERPDGSNFTLKIRSTKLEDSAMYFCASIEGDLSSYEQYFGPGTRLTVT.

V is TRBV4-2 and J is TRBJ2-2; 9 bases match TRBD2. CDR1 is LGHNA, CDR2 YNFKEQ, per germline. The CDR3 consists of 16 residues. With V trimmed by 0 bases and J by 2 bases, 1 base remained unmatched. The CDR3 is CASSQDGTSNTGELFF. For the CDR3, the DNA is TGTGCCAGCAGCCAAGATGGGACTAGCAACACCGGGGAGCTGTTTTTT.

This clonotype was observed a handful of times. The chain is built from TRBV27 and TRBJ2-1, with D perhaps TRBD2 (5 bases). The CDR3 extends over 15 amino acids. V shed 4 bases and J shed 4 bases, with 14 bases lying between them. Germline V gene lookup returns CDR1 MNHEY and CDR2 SMNVEV (reference sequence). The CDR3 sequence is CASSSFIRGYNEQFF. Here the CDR3 DNA reads TGTGCCAGCAGTTCCTTCATTCGGGGATACAATGAGCAGTTCTTC.

V gene TRBV7-2 combines with J gene TRBJ2-7; TRBD2 matches at 13 bases. V lost 2 bases to trimming and J lost 4 bases; unmatched junction nucleotides: 11. The length of the CDR3 is 18 residues. CDR1 and CDR2 (germline): SGHTA, FQGNSA. The CDR3 loop is CASSLLGTSGNQIYEQYF. For the CDR3, the DNA is TGTGCCAGCAGCTTACTTGGGACTAGCGGGAACCAAATTTACGAGCAGTACTTC. Complete variable domain (other parts from reference TRBV7-2 and TRBJ2-7): GAGVSQSPSNKVTEKGKDVELRCDPISGHTALYWYRQSLGQGLEFLIYFQGNSAPDKSGLPSDRFSAERTGGSVSTLTIQRTQQEDSAVYLCASSLLGTSGNQIYEQYFGPGTRLTVT.

The V and J genes are TRBV28 and TRBJ2-7, with D unclear. Trimming stripped 3 bases from V and 2 bases from J, with 17 bases between. Germline loops: CDR1 MDHEN, CDR2 SYDVKM. The CDR3 extends over 16 amino acids. CDR3: CASSFLALGVPYEQYF. CDR3 DNA: TGTGCCAGCAGTTTCCTTGCACTGGGCGTACCCTACGAGCAGTACTTC.

The CDR3 DNA is TGTGCCAGCAGTTACCAGGACTATTCCCACGAGCAGTACTTC. It encodes CASSYQDYSHEQYF. The V gene is TRBV6-2 or TRBV6-3, the J gene TRBJ2-7, with D maybe TRBD2 (6 bases). Germline CDR1 is MNHEY and CDR2 is SVGEGT. This CDR3 is 14 amino acids long. V was clipped by 2 bases and J by 5 bases, with 13 bases between them.

This CDR3 reads CASSQGREEKLFF. CDR3 nucleotide sequence: TGTGCCAGCAGCCAAGGCAGGGAAGAAAAACTGTTTTTT. V and J are TRBV3-1 and TRBJ1-4; D is perhaps TRBD1 (5 bases). The CDR3 is 13 residues long. Germline values: CDR1 LGHDT, CDR2 YNNKEL (reference sequence). The ends were cut back, 1 base at V and 8 bases at J, with 8 bases in the middle.

A remark on this clonotype: The junction and the germline gene differ at one end; a read error may be behind it. The chain is built from TRBV4-2 and TRBJ2-7; D remains ambiguous. The better agreement between TRBJ2-5 and the DNA end casts doubt on the J call. Germline V gives CDR1 LGHNA, CDR2 YNFKEQ. This CDR3 spans 13 amino acids. The CDR3 protein is CANSQTNRETQYF. CDR3 DNA: TGTGCCAACAGCCAAACCAACCGGGAGACCCAGTACTTC.

J is TRBJ2-7 and V is TRBV28; no clear D gene. With 8 bases removed from V and 6 bases from J, the gap between germline ends came to 8 bases. Germline V lookup: CDR1 MDHEN, CDR2 SYDVKM. The CDR3 runs to 10 residues. The CDR3: CASGPSEQYF. The CDR3, as DNA: TGTGCCAGCGGCCCTAGCGAGCAGTACTTC.